This is a list of T cell receptor beta chains from one sample in a study of shared clonotypes between healthy human individuals. Sequenced by immunoSEQ multiplex PCR; TCRdb stores in-frame clones only, minus some. The table includes about 980,000 clones, more than 75% detected once. Sequencing was carried out using memory CD4+ T cells sorted from blood. These receptors all come from a young man in good health. Both conserved end residues are part of each CDR3. The order of the fields is V gene, CDR3 protein.

v_call: TRBV6-4
cdr3_aa: CASSDQGNTGELFF

v_call: TRBV5-1
cdr3_aa: CASSDLASGELFF

v_call: TRBV28
cdr3_aa: CASSSGGGNQPQHF

v_call: TRBV7-9
cdr3_aa: CASSLDAGASYEQYF

v_call: TRBV27
cdr3_aa: CASSSAMVRGPYEKLFF

v_call: TRBV6-6
cdr3_aa: CASSNSGRGTDTQYF

v_call: TRBV5-1
cdr3_aa: CASSPGTGSKLFF

v_call: TRBV7-6
cdr3_aa: CASSLDSGGNTDTQYF

v_call: TRBV5-4
cdr3_aa: CASSWTGGHGNTIYF

v_call: TRBV14
cdr3_aa: CASSQAAYGYTF

v_call: TRBV7-9
cdr3_aa: CASVEGANYGYTF

v_call: TRBV4-2
cdr3_aa: CASSQGDMEGEQFF

v_call: TRBV5-6
cdr3_aa: CASSPRASGLTGELFF

v_call: TRBV19
cdr3_aa: CASNNGRAKNIQYF

v_call: TRBV5-1
cdr3_aa: CASTSTGKANTGELFF

v_call: TRBV9
cdr3_aa: CASSPYVAASKFF

v_call: TRBV7-9
cdr3_aa: CASSLSGTGAYEQYF

v_call: TRBV6-6
cdr3_aa: CASSPDRGDYGYTF

v_call: TRBV4-2
cdr3_aa: CASSLTSGARTDTQYF

v_call: TRBV7-8
cdr3_aa: CASSFWDDEETQYF

v_call: TRBV15
cdr3_aa: CATSRERGAGWTDTQYF

v_call: TRBV7-9
cdr3_aa: CASSSGTGSSYEQYF

v_call: TRBV7-9
cdr3_aa: CASSSRQGVENEQFF

v_call: TRBV6-1
cdr3_aa: CASCDRAGNTIYF

v_call: TRBV28
cdr3_aa: CASSFQGPLHF

v_call: TRBV5-1
cdr3_aa: CASSVRSSGANVLTF

v_call: TRBV10-3
cdr3_aa: CAISEPSSGSHEQFF

v_call: TRBV5-1
cdr3_aa: CASSLGQGFGYTF

v_call: TRBV5-1
cdr3_aa: CASSPPPSYNEQFF

v_call: TRBV19
cdr3_aa: CASYGQTGTAYGYTF

v_call: TRBV18
cdr3_aa: CASSPFGVTYNEQFF

v_call: TRBV5-6
cdr3_aa: CASTLKEGGEKLFF

v_call: TRBV5-5
cdr3_aa: CASSRQGGYEQYF

v_call: TRBV6-1
cdr3_aa: CASTRQDSAYEQYF

v_call: TRBV28
cdr3_aa: CASRPQGLGGELFF

v_call: TRBV25-1
cdr3_aa: CASSEQPSGGRETQYF

v_call: TRBV6-5
cdr3_aa: CASSYSVTSGVSDF

v_call: TRBV5-6
cdr3_aa: CASSSPSQGFSYNEQFF

v_call: TRBV18
cdr3_aa: CASSRTSQETQYF

v_call: TRBV5-6
cdr3_aa: CASSLVGALSQETQYF

v_call: TRBV9
cdr3_aa: CASSVGRGGNIQETQYF